This T cell receptor beta chain was sequenced in a study of Graves' ophthalmopathy and Graves' hyperthyroidism. Whole-study findings and limits: Classification of ophthalmopathy versus stable hyperthyroidism by a 13-signature model yielded around 90% sensitivity and roughly 81% specificity.

This clonotype appeared many times. The antigen is unknown. Germline loops: CDR1 KGHDR, CDR2 SFDVKD. The ends were cut back, 5 bases at V and 9 bases at J, with 18 bases in the middle. CDR3 length: 14 amino acids. From RNA, the CDR3 regions of TCR beta chains were amplified and sequenced. Second-round multiplex PCR came after a first-round RT-PCR that employed HTBI primers. TCRdb reprocessed the multiplex PCR reads via MiXCR and lists one record per CDR3 protein. The profile shows some 210,000 distinct CDR3 sequences, roughly 29% of them singletons. The genes are TRBV24-1 and TRBJ1-2, with D uncertain. The sequence was obtained from a man aged 50-60 years with Graves' ophthalmopathy. The sequencing sample was made of peripheral blood. CDR3 in amino acids: CATSASRWAGSYTF. CDR3 DNA: TGTGCCACCAGTGCCAGCCGCTGGGCCGGAAGCTACACCTTC.